This TCR beta chain was captured in a study of blood T cell repertoires in COVID-19. Background on the study: COVID-19 samples collected from the United States, Italy and Spain covered acute and convalescent phases. PBMCs, B-cell-depleted T cells, or T cells provided the cDNA or gDNA that made up the material.

In the original processing: By means of reference gene primer amplification, nucleated cell counts were estimated. Sequencing used immunoSEQ multiplex PCR; TCRdb keeps in-frame clones, though not all of them. Clone size and V and J calls were adopted from that table, with D and trimming inferred from the DNA. The table includes fewer than 350,000 clones, 81% detected once. The CDR3 covers 14 residues. Germline CDR1 is SGHKS and CDR2 is YYEKEE (reference sequence). V lost 0 bases and J lost 0, with 4 bases in between. Source material: peripheral blood. The chain links TRBV5-5 to TRBJ1-3; D ambiguous. The clonotype was recovered from a woman aged 55-70 years with active or convalescent COVID-19. In DNA form, the CDR3 reads TGTGCCAGCAGCTTGGCGGTCTCTGGAAACACCATATATTTT. This gives the protein CASSLAVSGNTIYF.